The T cell receptor (beta chain) described here comes from a study of blood T cell repertoires in COVID-19. Clones were sequenced by immunoSEQ multiplex PCR, and TCRdb holds only the in-frame ones, with some missing. The sample lists 200,000 to 250,000 clones, about 89% seen once, with roughly 6.5% in the top ten. The receptor's source is a man between 60 and 75 years old who had recovered from COVID-19. Input material: peripheral blood.

The CDR3 here is CASSPTWTSGDYEQYF. CDR3 nucleotide sequence: TGTGCCAGCAGTCCGACCTGGACTAGCGGAGATTACGAGCAGTACTTC. The chain links TRBV27 to TRBJ2-7, with 10 bases aligning to TRBD2. Germline V gene data show CDR1 as MNHEY and CDR2 as SMNVEV (reference sequence). Trimming took 5 bases from V and 4 from J; bases not matched to a gene: 11. The CDR3 has 16 amino acids.